The 11 T cell receptor beta chains in this list originate from one sample, sequenced in a study of blood T cells in healthy people across ages. A second PCR, run for roughly 7 to 12 cycles, used a sample-barcoded 5' primer plus a J-beta primer mix. TCRdb processed the 5' RACE reads anew with MiXCR; each CDR3 protein has one entry. The sample contains around 1,500,000 distinct CDR3 sequences, 35% to 45% of which appear only once. Sequencing used blood. All receptors derive from a woman under 30 in good health.

This clonotype was counted a single time. The rearrangement joins TRBV7-2 to TRBJ2-1, with D hard to call. Germline V gene data show CDR1 as SGHTA and CDR2 as FQGNSA. This CDR3 comprises 15 residues. Trimming removed 4 bases from V and 7 bases from J, with 17 bases in between. CDR3 residues: CASSWPVGTMNEQFF. The CDR3 DNA reads as TGTGCCAGCAGCTGGCCAGTGGGTACGATGAATGAGCAGTTCTTC.

In its sample, this clonotype was seen once. This sequence joins TRBV27 and TRBJ1-1, with D maybe TRBD1 (6 bases). The germline V and J ends were trimmed by 0 bases and 4 bases, with 15 bases remaining between them. Germline values: CDR1 MNHEY, CDR2 SMNVEV (reference sequence). The CDR3 length is 16 residues. CDR3 nucleotides: TGTGCCAGCAGTTTATCTTCTCCGGGGGCGGGCACTGAAGCTTTCTTT. Residues: CASSLSSPGAGTEAFF.

The rearrangement uses TRBV12-3 or TRBV12-4 and TRBJ2-3, with 10 positions matching TRBD1. This CDR3 has 15 amino acids. J lost 8 bases, V lost 6 bases, and 11 bases had no gene match. The DNA of the CDR3 is TGTGCCAGCAGGAGACAGGGGGCTGGAGCGGGTACGCAGTATTTT. Its translation: CASRRQGAGAGTQYF.

This clonotype turned up a few times. V is TRBV21-1 and J is TRBJ1-2; the tabulated D call, TRBD1, remains unverified against the DNA. TRBV21-1 is shown as a pseudogene. The length of the CDR3 is 10 residues. The DNA for the CDR3 is TGTGCCAGCGGGCGCGGGGGCTACACCTTC. Its protein product is CASGRGGYTF.

This clonotype was picked up a small number of times. This chain joins TRBV12-5 and TRBJ2-3; D gene unclear. The V gene lost 6 bases and the J gene lost 6 bases, with 13 bases spanning the gap. The CDR3 covers 13 residues. Germline V gene sequence: CDR1 LGHNT, CDR2 FRNRAP. CDR3 sequence reads: CASGLPRSDTQYF. In DNA, the CDR3 is TGTGCTAGTGGGCTCCCCAGGTCGGATACGCAGTATTTT.

This clonotype was detected many times. CDR3 region: CASRLDNEQFF. CDR3 bases: TGTGCCAGCAGGTTGGACAATGAGCAGTTCTTC. This chain joins TRBV7-3 and TRBJ2-1; no clear D gene. Deletions cut 6 bases from V and 5 bases from J, with 5 bases between. The CDR3 has 11 amino acids. Germline V gene lookup returns CDR1 SGHTA and CDR2 FQGTGA.

This clonotype was counted only a few times. V and J are TRBV24-1 and TRBJ2-3; tentatively, D is TRBD1 (5 bases). V dropped 6 bases and J dropped 0 bases, with 9 bases sitting between them. This CDR3 region has 14 residues. Germline lookup yields CDR1 KGHDR and CDR2 SFDVKD. CDR3 nucleotides: TGTGCCACCAGTTCCTGGGGCAGCACAGATACGCAGTATTTT. Encoded protein: CATSSWGSTDTQYF.

The chain carries TRBV20-1 and TRBJ2-7, with no clear D. Deletions cut 3 bases from V and 2 bases from J, with 11 bases between. The CDR3 length is 13 residues. Germline assignment: CDR1 DFQATT and CDR2 SNEGSKA (reference sequence). The CDR3 protein is CSASFLTTYEQYF. CDR3 DNA: TGCAGTGCTAGTTTTCTGACCACCTACGAGCAGTACTTC.

The V call is TRBV7-2, the J call TRBJ1-5, with a possible D match to TRBD1 (5 bases). Between the trimmed V and J ends, which lost 5 bases and 5 bases, there was a span of 7 bases. The germline V gene has CDR1 SGHTA and CDR2 FQGNSA. The length of the CDR3 is 12 residues. The CDR3 DNA reads as TGTGCCAGCAGCGCAGGGTATCAGCCCCAGCATTTT. It yields the protein CASSAGYQPQHF.

The V call is TRBV7-2, the J call TRBJ1-2; possibly TRBD1 for D (6 bases). Trimming removed 4 bases at V and 7 bases at J, with 19 bases between. The CDR3 loop spans 15 amino acids. In germline, CDR1 is SGHTA, CDR2 FQGNSA. The CDR3 loop is CASSYKAGDTSGYTF. The CDR3 bases are TGTGCCAGCAGCTATAAGGCGGGGGACACCTCTGGCTACACCTTC.

This clonotype appeared a single time. V and J are TRBV5-1 and TRBJ1-1; TRBD1 is a possible D gene (5 bases). Germline V CDR1 and CDR2: SGHRS, YFSETQ. The CDR3 is made up of 13 amino acids. The germline V and J ends were trimmed by 5 bases and 7 bases, with 15 bases remaining between them. CDR3 loop: CASRIGGVGEAFF. The CDR3 coding sequence is TGCGCCAGCAGGATCGGGGGGGTTGGTGAAGCTTTCTTT. Looking up the rest from reference TRBV5-1 and TRBJ1-1 gives the full variable domain: KAGVTQTPRYLIKTRGQQVTLSCSPISGHRSVSWYQQTPGQGLQFLFEYFSETQRNKGNFPGRFSGRQFSNSRSEMNVSTLELGDSALYLCASRIGGVGEAFFGQGTRLTVV.